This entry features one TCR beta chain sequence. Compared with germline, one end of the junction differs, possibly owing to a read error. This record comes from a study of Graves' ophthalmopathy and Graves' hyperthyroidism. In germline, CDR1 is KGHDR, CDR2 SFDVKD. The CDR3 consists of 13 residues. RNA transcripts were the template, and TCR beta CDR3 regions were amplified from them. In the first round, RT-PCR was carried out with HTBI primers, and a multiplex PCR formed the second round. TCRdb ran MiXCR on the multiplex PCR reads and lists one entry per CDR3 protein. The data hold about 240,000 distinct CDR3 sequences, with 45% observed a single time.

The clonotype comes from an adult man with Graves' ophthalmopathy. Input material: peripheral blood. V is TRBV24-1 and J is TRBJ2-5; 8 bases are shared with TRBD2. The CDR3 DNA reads TGTGCTACCAGTGATGTAGCGGGGGAGACCCAGTACTTC. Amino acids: CATSDVAGETQYF.